This T cell receptor beta chain is from a study of blood T cell repertoires in COVID-19. About the research overall: T cells, B-cell-depleted T cells, or PBMCs supplied cDNA or gDNA.

After removal of 6 bases from V and 5 bases from J, the junction contained 17 bases not matched to a gene. Germline values: CDR1 SGHAT, CDR2 FQNNGV. This CDR3 comprises 18 residues. Study processing details: Researchers report that nucleated cell counts were estimated from reference gene primer amplification. TCRdb's copy holds only in-frame clones and misses some; the assay was immunoSEQ multiplex PCR. That table furnishes V, J and clone size, whereas the DNA furnished D and trimming. The sample yields approximately 110,000 clones, approximately 90% seen once. The sequence was obtained from a woman over 75 with acute or convalescent COVID-19. The V call is TRBV11-2, the J call TRBJ1-3; TRBD1 aligns across 9 bases. The sequencing sample was made of peripheral blood. The CDR3 DNA sequence: TGTGCCAGCAGTTTAAGGCCGGGACAGGGTACGAGAAGAAACACCATATATTTT. Amino acids: CASSLRPGQGTRRNTIYF.